This TCR beta chain appears in the sequencing data of a study of cytomegalovirus exposure and HLA in healthy donors. Study information: Samples from HLA-typed donors yielded 85 million to 95 million unique TCRs in an early data release.

For this clone: What it binds is not known.

Study-wide results and caveats: The study dropped some indistinguishable V segments, TRBV6-2 and TRBV6-3 among them. CMV antigen specificity of a few CMV-associated chains was confirmed in vitro.

Between the trimmed V and J ends, which lost 5 bases and 0 bases, there was a span of 7 bases. This CDR3 region has 13 residues. Germline CDR1 reads MNHEY; CDR2 reads SMNVEV (reference sequence). Researchers ran the PCR with 60 Vbeta and 13 Jbeta primers. TCRdb's table, derived via immunoSEQ multiplex PCR, lists solely in-frame clones and lacks some. Seen here are approximately 85,000 clones, roughly 80% observed once, and the top ten hold around 32%. This clonotype was obtained from a man aged 45-60 years in good health and CMV-seropositive. The chain couples TRBV27 to TRBJ1-1; D unresolved. The material sequenced was PBMCs. The CDR3 DNA reads TGTGCCAGCAGTCCAACACTGAACACTGAAGCTTTCTTT. Its translation: CASSPTLNTEAFF.